Presented here are 7 T cell receptor beta chains from one specimen sequenced in a study of radiotherapy plus CTLA-4 blockade in lung cancer. TCRdb's copy holds only in-frame clones and misses some; the assay was immunoSEQ multiplex PCR. The data hold tens of thousands of clones, with about four fifths observed a single time. The specimen was peripheral blood, collected from a patient treated with radiotherapy plus ipilimumab. These receptors came from a human donor with non-small cell lung cancer who had a complete response to radiotherapy plus ipilimumab.

V gene TRBV18 combines with J gene TRBJ1-1; D possibly corresponds to TRBD1 (5 bases). The CDR3 length is 16 residues. V lost 3 bases and J lost 1, with 15 bases in between. Germline V gives CDR1 KGHSH, CDR2 LQKENI. The CDR3 region is CASSPAPGGRNTEAFF. In DNA, the CDR3 is TGTGCCAGCTCACCGGCCCCCGGGGGTAGGAACACTGAAGCTTTCTTT.

V and J are TRBV7-9 and TRBJ2-5; TRBD1 aligns across 10 bases. The DNA end is more similar to TRBJ2-7, so the J call may be wrong. CDR3 length: 14 residues. CDR1 SEHNR and CDR2 FQNEAQ come from the germline V gene (reference sequence). CDR3: CASSLEGQGYEQYF. The CDR3 nucleotides are TGTGCCAGCAGCTTAGAGGGACAGGGGTACGAGCAGTACTTC.

The J gene is TRBJ2-3, the V gene TRBV7-9; D is uncertain. The germline V gene encodes CDR1 SEHNR and CDR2 FQNEAQ (reference sequence). V shed 4 bases and J shed 0 bases, with 11 bases lying between them. This CDR3 comprises 15 residues. This CDR3 reads CASSSDLGSTDTQYF. The CDR3 nucleotides read TGTGCCAGCAGCTCCGATCTCGGTAGCACAGATACGCAGTATTTT.

This clone was observed a single time. The chain carries TRBV18 and TRBJ2-2, with D maybe TRBD2 (6 bases). The germline CDR1 and CDR2 sequences are KGHSH and LQKENI. The CDR3 sequence is 16 residues long. V was pared by 3 bases and J by 4 bases, with 15 bases between. This CDR3 reads CASSPSQAGSTGELFF. CDR3 coding DNA: TGTGCCAGCTCACCCTCCCAGGCGGGATCCACCGGGGAGCTGTTTTTT.

This clone was observed once. V is TRBV7-9 and J is TRBJ1-6; a weak D match, TRBD1 (6 bases). CDR3 length: 16 residues. Germline loops: CDR1 SEHNR, CDR2 FQNEAQ (reference sequence). V was clipped by 2 bases and J by 7 bases, with 15 bases between them. Here the CDR3 reads CASSLRGGAGNSPLHF. The CDR3 DNA reads TGTGCCAGCAGCTTAAGGGGGGGCGCAGGAAATTCACCCCTCCACTTT.

The V and J genes are TRBV6-5 and TRBJ1-2; TRBD1 is a possible D gene (5 bases). This CDR3 has 14 amino acids. Trimming shortened V by 0 bases and J by 7 bases, and 12 bases separated the two germline ends. Germline assignment: CDR1 MNHEY and CDR2 SVGAGI. The CDR3 region is CASSYSLAGSGYTF. As DNA, the CDR3 is TGTGCCAGCAGTTACTCGTTGGCAGGGTCTGGCTACACCTTC.

The chain combines TRBV28 with TRBJ2-7; 7 bases agree with TRBD1. J lost 7 bases, V lost 5 bases, and 8 bases had no gene match. The germline V gene encodes CDR1 MDHEN and CDR2 SYDVKM. The CDR3 totals 13 residues. The CDR3 loop reads CASSKTRGLEQYV. The CDR3 DNA is TGTGCCAGCAGTAAAACTAGGGGGCTGGAGCAGTACGTC.